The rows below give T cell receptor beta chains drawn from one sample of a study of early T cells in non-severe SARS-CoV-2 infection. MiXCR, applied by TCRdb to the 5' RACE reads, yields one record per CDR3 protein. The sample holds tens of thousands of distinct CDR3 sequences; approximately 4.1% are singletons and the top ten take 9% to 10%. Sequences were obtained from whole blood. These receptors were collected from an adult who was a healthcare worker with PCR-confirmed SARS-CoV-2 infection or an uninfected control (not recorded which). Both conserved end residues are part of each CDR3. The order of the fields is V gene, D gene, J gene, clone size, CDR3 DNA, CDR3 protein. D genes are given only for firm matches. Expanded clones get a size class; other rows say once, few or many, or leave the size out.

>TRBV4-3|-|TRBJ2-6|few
TGCGCCAGCAGCCAAGAATGGCTCCCCTCTGGGGCCAACGTCCTGACTTTC
CASSQEWLPSGANVLTF
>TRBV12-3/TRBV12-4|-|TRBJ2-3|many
TGTGCCAGCAGTTTCGCGAGCACAGATACGCAGTATTTT
CASSFASTDTQYF
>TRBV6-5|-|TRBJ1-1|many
TGTGCCAGCAGTCGCGACGCAGGGAGCGGGTACACTGAAGCTTTCTTT
CASSRDAGSGYTEAFF
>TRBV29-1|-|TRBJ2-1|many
TGCAGCGTTGGCCCTGGTGCGGGGCCAGACAATGAGCAGTTCTTC
CSVGPGAGPDNEQFF
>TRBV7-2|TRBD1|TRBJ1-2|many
TGTGCCAGCAGCTTAGCAGGCTTCGGACAGGGGGCCGGTGGCTACACCTTC
CASSLAGFGQGAGGYTF
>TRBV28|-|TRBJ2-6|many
TGTGCCAGCAGTGTCTACTTAGACTCTGGGGCCAACGTCCTGACTTTC
CASSVYLDSGANVLTF
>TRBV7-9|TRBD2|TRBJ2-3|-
TGTGCCAGCAGCTTGGGCGGGAGAACAGATACGCAGTATTTT
CASSLGGRTDTQYF
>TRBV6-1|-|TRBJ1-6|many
TGTGCCAGCAGCCAAAGGGGCGTGAATTCACCCCTCCACTTT
CASSQRGVNSPLHF
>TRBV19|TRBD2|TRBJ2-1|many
TGTGCCAGTACCGTGGCGGGAGCCAGAAATGAGCAGTTCTTC
CASTVAGARNEQFF
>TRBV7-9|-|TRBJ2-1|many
TGTGCCAGCAGCCAGAGACTAGGGTCCTACAATGAGCAGTTCTTC
CASSQRLGSYNEQFF
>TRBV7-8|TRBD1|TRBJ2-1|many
TGTGCCAGCAGCTTAGCTGGGACAGTAACCTACAATGAGCAGTTCTTC
CASSLAGTVTYNEQFF
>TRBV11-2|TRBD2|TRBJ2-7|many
TGTGCCAGCACCTCGCCAGCGGGATTTCAGTCCTACGAGCAGTACTTC
CASTSPAGFQSYEQYF
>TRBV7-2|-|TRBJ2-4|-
TGTGCCAGCAGCACCGAGCTAGGGCGCCCCAACATTCAGTACTTC
CASSTELGRPNIQYF
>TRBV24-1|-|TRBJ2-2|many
TGTGCCACCAGTGAAAAGGAGCCCCTCACCGGGGAGCTGTTTTTT
CATSEKEPLTGELFF
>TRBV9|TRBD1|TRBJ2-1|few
TGTGCCAGCAGCGCACCACCGGGACAGCCATACAATGAGCAGTTCTTC
CASSAPPGQPYNEQFF
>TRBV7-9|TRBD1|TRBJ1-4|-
TGTGCCAGCAGCCTAACTGGGACAGGGCCTGAAAAACTGTTTTTT
CASSLTGTGPEKLFF
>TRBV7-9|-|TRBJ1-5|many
TGTGCCAGCAGCTTAGGCTTAGGTTGGGCGAGAAATCAGCCCCAGCATTTT
CASSLGLGWARNQPQHF
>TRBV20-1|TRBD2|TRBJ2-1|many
TGCAGTGCTAGCGCTGCTAGCGGGAGATACAATGAGCAGTTCTTC
CSASAASGRYNEQFF
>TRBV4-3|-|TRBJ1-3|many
TGCGCCAGCAGCCAAGATGGGACGGTCTCTGGAAACACCATATATTTT
CASSQDGTVSGNTIYF
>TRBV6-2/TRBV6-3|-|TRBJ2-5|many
TGTGCCAGCAGTAATAGGGGGGGGCAAGAGACCCAGTACTTC
CASSNRGGQETQYF
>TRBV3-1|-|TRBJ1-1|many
TGTGCCAGCACCCGGACGGAGGGTCGGGGGGCGAGTGAAGCTTTCTTT
CASTRTEGRGASEAFF
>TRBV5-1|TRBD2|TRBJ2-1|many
TGCGCCAGCAGCTTGGAGGCTAGCGGGAGGAACAATGAGCAGTTCTTC
CASSLEASGRNNEQFF
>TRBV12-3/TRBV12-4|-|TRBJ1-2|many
TGTGCCAGCAGTACGGACGGTGGAGGCTACACCTTC
CASSTDGGGYTF
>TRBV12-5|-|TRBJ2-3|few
TGTGCTAGTGGTTTGGTATTGGTAGTGCCGTTCACAGATACGCAGTATTTT
CASGLVLVVPFTDTQYF
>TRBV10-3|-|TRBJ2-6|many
TGTGCCATCAGTGAGTCGGAGGGTAGTGGGGCCAACGTCCTGACTTTC
CAISESEGSGANVLTF
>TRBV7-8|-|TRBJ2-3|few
TGTGCCAGCAGCTTAGGAGCCAGAGCGGTAGATACGCAGTATTTT
CASSLGARAVDTQYF
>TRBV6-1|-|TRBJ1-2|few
TGTGCCAGCAGTGAAGCGAACGTCCCTGGCTACACCTTC
CASSEANVPGYTF
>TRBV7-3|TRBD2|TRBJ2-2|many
TGTGCCAGCAGCAAGACTAGCGGGAGTGGGACCGGGGAGCTGTTTTTT
CASSKTSGSGTGELFF
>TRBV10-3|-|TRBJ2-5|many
TGTGCCATCAGAACCAACAGGGACCAAGAGACCCAGTACTTC
CAIRTNRDQETQYF
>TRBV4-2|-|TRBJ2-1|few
TGTGCCAGCAGCCAAGATTGGGGCGGGCCCAGCTCCTACAATGAGCAGTTCTTC
CASSQDWGGPSSYNEQFF
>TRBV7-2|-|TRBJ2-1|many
TGTGCCAGCAGTCCCCAGAGCAATGAGCAGTTCTTC
CASSPQSNEQFF
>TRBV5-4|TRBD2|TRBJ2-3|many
TGTGCCAGCAGAATCAGCGGGAGACTGGCAGATACGCAGTATTTT
CASRISGRLADTQYF
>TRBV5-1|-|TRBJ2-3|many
TGCGCCAGCAGCTTGGACACAGATACGCAGTATTTT
CASSLDTDTQYF
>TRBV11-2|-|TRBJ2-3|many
TGTGCCAGCAGCTTATCGGACGCAGATACGCAGTATTTT
CASSLSDADTQYF
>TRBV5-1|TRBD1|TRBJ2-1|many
TGCGCCAGCACCCCCTCCGGACAGGGCCCCAACAATGAGCAGTTCTTC
CASTPSGQGPNNEQFF
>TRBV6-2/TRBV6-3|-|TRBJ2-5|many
TGTGCCAGCAGCCCAGGGGTCCGGGAGACCCAGTACTTC
CASSPGVRETQYF
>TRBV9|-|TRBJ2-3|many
TGTGCCAGCAGCGCAACAGATTGGTTTGGAGATACGCAGTATTTT
CASSATDWFGDTQYF
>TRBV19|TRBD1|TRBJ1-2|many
TGTGCCAGTAGTACACGACAGGGCAACTATGGCTACACCTTC
CASSTRQGNYGYTF
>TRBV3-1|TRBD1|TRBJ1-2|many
TGTGCCAGCAGCCGACCTACCGGGACAGGGGTTGGCTACACCTTC
CASSRPTGTGVGYTF
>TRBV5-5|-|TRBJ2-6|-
TGTGCCAGCAGCTTGCAGGGTTCCTCAGGGGCCAACGTCCTGACTTTC
CASSLQGSSGANVLTF
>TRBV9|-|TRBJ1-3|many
TGTGCCAGCAGCGCACCCGGGACTTACGGAAACACCATATATTTT
CASSAPGTYGNTIYF
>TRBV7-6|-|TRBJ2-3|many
TGTGCCAGCAGCATAACAGAATTCCACACAGATACGCAGTATTTT
CASSITEFHTDTQYF
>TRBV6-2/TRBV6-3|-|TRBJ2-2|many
TGTGCCAGCAGCGAGGGGGACACCGGGGAGCTGTTTTTT
CASSEGDTGELFF
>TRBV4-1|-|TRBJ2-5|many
TGCGCCAGCAGCCAATTGTTCGCGGAACAAGAGACCCAGTACTTC
CASSQLFAEQETQYF
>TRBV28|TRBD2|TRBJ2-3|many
TGTGCCAGCAATGTCGGGAGGGCCTCCGGCACAGATACGCAGTATTTT
CASNVGRASGTDTQYF
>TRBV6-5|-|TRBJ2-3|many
TGTGCCAGCACACGGGACTCCACAGATACGCAGTATTTT
CASTRDSTDTQYF
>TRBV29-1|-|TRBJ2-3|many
TGCAGCGTTGCGGGGGACTCGAACACAGATACGCAGTATTTT
CSVAGDSNTDTQYF
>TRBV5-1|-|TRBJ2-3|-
TGCGCCAGCAGCTCGGCGGGCGTCACAGATACGCAGTATTTT
CASSSAGVTDTQYF
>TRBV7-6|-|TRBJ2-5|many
TGTGCCAGCAGCGCGTACGAGACCCAGTACTTC
CASSAYETQYF
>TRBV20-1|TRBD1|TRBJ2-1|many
TGCAGTGCTAGATGGGACAGGGGTTTTAATGAGCAGTTCTTC
CSARWDRGFNEQFF
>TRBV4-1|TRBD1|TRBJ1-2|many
TGCGCCAGCAGCCAAGCCTTATCGACAGGGATCTATGGCTACACCTTC
CASSQALSTGIYGYTF